This T cell receptor (beta chain) was captured by sequencing in a study of immune heterogeneity within non-small cell lung tumors. Study-level points and caveats: Between individual patients, the high-frequency T-cell receptor beta clonotypes largely differed. Dominant CDR3 beta clonotypes repeated across a patient's tumor loci, while different loci held unique high-frequency clones.

V gave up 3 bases and J gave up 8 bases, with 10 bases separating them. Germline values: CDR1 ENHRY, CDR2 SYGVKD. This CDR3 has 13 amino acids. A note on this clonotype: Its antigen is still unknown.

CDR3 of TCR beta was amplified by multiplex PCR that used 32 V and 13 J primers. TCRdb recomputed calls from the multiplex PCR reads with MiXCR, one row per CDR3 protein. The table includes around 20,000 distinct CDR3 sequences, around 28% detected once. Each sample used 550 to 650 ng of genomic DNA from bulk tumor tissue. Multiple biopsies spaced far apart were taken from each primary tumor during surgery. The cohort was untreated, with newly diagnosed non-small cell lung cancer undergoing curative surgery. The sample taken for sequencing was lung tumor tissue. The TCR sequence derives from a man aged 35-49 years with non-small cell lung cancer. The chain has TRBV10-3 and TRBJ1-4; D is unclear. This CDR3 reads CAISDVVREKLFF. CDR3 in DNA: TGTGCCATCAGTGATGTGGTGAGGGAAAAACTGTTTTTT.